The 32 T cell receptor beta chains in this list originate from one sample, sequenced in a study of T-cell memory formation after mild COVID-19. One entry per CDR3 protein results from TCRdb running MiXCR on the 5' RACE reads. The sample contains tens of thousands of distinct CDR3 sequences, approximately 25% of which appear only once. Sequencing was performed on PBMCs or a T cell subset sorted from them (not recorded which). Receptors originate from a man younger than 35 who had mild COVID-19 (a few samples of this study predate the infection). Cell type and time point are not known.

This chain joins TRBV20-1 and TRBJ2-7; TRBD2 aligns across 13 bases. CDR3 size: 14 residues. J gave up 4 bases and V 1 base, and 1 base lay outside the gene matches. Looked up from germline, CDR1 is DFQATT and CDR2 is SNEGSKA (reference sequence). CDR3 loop: CSARVTSGGYEQYV. The CDR3 bases are TGCAGTGCTAGAGTGACTAGCGGGGGGTACGAGCAGTACGTC.

The chain combines TRBV6-2 or TRBV6-3 with TRBJ2-6, with TRBD1 matching 11 bases. Trimming took 4 bases from V and 0 from J; bases not matched to a gene: 2. The CDR3 loop spans 17 amino acids. Germline values: CDR1 MNHEY, CDR2 SVGEGT. In DNA, the CDR3 is TGTGCCAGCAGTTCCGGGACAGGGGGCTCTGGGGCCAACGTCCTGACTTTC. Translating it yields CASSSGTGGSGANVLTF.

This clonotype was observed once. V and J are TRBV7-9 and TRBJ2-5; 11 nucleotides line up with TRBD2. Germline CDR1 and CDR2: SEHNR and FQNEAQ (reference sequence). Trimming cost V 2 bases and J 2 bases; bases outside gene matches: 4. The CDR3 has 16 amino acids. CDR3 nucleotides: TGTGCCAGCAGCTTACCTGGGACTAGCGGACAAGAGACCCAGTACTTC. It encodes CASSLPGTSGQETQYF.

The DNA of the CDR3 is TGCGCCAGCAGCTTTAATGGGGGCTACGAGCAGTACTTC. Translated: CASSFNGGYEQYF. V is TRBV5-1 and J is TRBJ2-7; either TRBD1 or TRBD2 may fit D (5 bases each). CDR1 is SGHRS, CDR2 YFSETQ, per germline. Trimming removed 2 bases at V and 3 bases at J, with 9 bases between. The CDR3 extends over 13 amino acids.

The table lists this clonotype with a few counts. This rearrangement joins TRBV27 to TRBJ2-4; D remains ambiguous. This CDR3 region has 13 residues. The germline V and J ends were trimmed by 6 bases and 0 bases, with 6 bases remaining between them. Germline CDR1 reads MNHEY; CDR2 reads SMNVEV (reference sequence). CDR3 sequence (DNA): TGTGCCAGCAGATCCTTAGCCAAAAACATTCAGTACTTC. Its protein product is CASRSLAKNIQYF.

V usage is TRBV20-1 and J usage is TRBJ2-5; TRBD2 matches at 9 bases. Trimming removed 0 bases from V and 3 bases from J; junction bases left unmatched: 2. Germline V CDR1 and CDR2: DFQATT, SNEGSKA (reference sequence). The CDR3 is made up of 14 amino acids. Here the CDR3 reads CSARDGGGEETQYF. In nucleotides, the CDR3 is TGCAGTGCTAGAGATGGCGGGGGGGAAGAGACCCAGTACTTC.

The rearrangement joins TRBV6-2 or TRBV6-3 to TRBJ2-1; 9 positions match TRBD2. This CDR3 has 14 amino acids. Trimming cost V 6 bases and J 8 bases; bases outside gene matches: 8. Germline lookup yields CDR1 MNHEY and CDR2 SVGEGT. CDR3 in DNA: TGTGCCAGCAGACGAGCGGGGGGTAGCCATGAGCAGTTCTTC. Its translation: CASRRAGGSHEQFF.

This clonotype was picked up a small number of times. The chain has TRBV5-6 and TRBJ2-7; TRBD1 matches at 10 bases. After removal of 3 bases from V and 7 bases from J, the junction contained 7 bases not matched to a gene. The CDR3 length is 14 residues. Germline assignment: CDR1 SGHDT and CDR2 YYEEEE. CDR3 in DNA: TGTGCCAGCAGCTACGGACAGGGGGTACGGGAGCAGTACTTC. This encodes CASSYGQGVREQYF. Full variable domain (missing parts from reference TRBV5-6 and TRBJ2-7): DAGVTQSPTHLIKTRGQQVTLRCSPKSGHDTVSWYQQALGQGPQFIFQYYEEEERQRGNFPDRFSGHQFPNYSSELNVNALLLGDSALYLCASSYGQGVREQYFGPGTRLTVT.

This clonotype came up a few times. The chain links TRBV4-2 to TRBJ2-1; 7 bases align to TRBD1. This CDR3 comprises 14 residues. Trimming removed 3 bases from V and 12 bases from J; junction bases left unmatched: 11. Germline CDR1 reads LGHNA; CDR2 reads YNFKEQ. CDR3 protein: CASSQLQGQHGQFF. CDR3 nucleotides: TGTGCCAGCAGCCAGTTACAGGGGCAGCACGGGCAGTTCTTC.

The rearrangement joins TRBV29-1 to TRBJ1-2, with D unclear. The V gene lost 0 bases and the J gene lost 2 bases, with 10 bases spanning the gap. Germline V gene sequence: CDR1 SQVTM, CDR2 ANQGSEA. CDR3 size: 14 residues. The CDR3 sequence is CSVEDLASNYGYTF. Here the CDR3 DNA reads TGCAGCGTTGAAGATTTGGCTTCGAACTATGGCTACACCTTC.

The rearrangement links TRBV7-8 to TRBJ1-4, with D possibly being TRBD1 (6 bases). Germline CDR1 and CDR2: SGHVS and FQNEAQ. The CDR3 is 14 amino acids. Trimming pared 3 bases from V and 8 bases from J, leaving 13 bases between. CDR3 region: CASSFRDTAEKLFF. The CDR3 DNA reads TGTGCCAGCAGCTTCCGGGACACTGCAGAAAAACTGTTTTTT. The entire variable domain, with the rest obtained from reference TRBV7-8 and TRBJ1-4, is as follows: GAGVSQSPRYKVAKRGQDVALRCDPISGHVSLFWYQQALGQGPEFLTYFQNEAQLDKSGLPSDRFFAERPEGSVSTLKIQRTQQEDSAVYLCASSFRDTAEKLFFGSGTQLSVL.

This CDR3 reads CSVDVGRGYNEQFF. DNA of the CDR3: TGCAGCGTTGATGTGGGCAGGGGGTACAATGAGCAGTTCTTC. V usage is TRBV29-1 and J usage is TRBJ2-1, with 7 bases lining up with TRBD1. Germline trimming cut 3 bases from V and 4 bases from J; bases unmatched to any gene: 6. The germline gives CDR1 SQVTM, CDR2 ANQGSEA. The CDR3 covers 14 residues.

This clonotype was counted between two and nine times. The J gene is TRBJ1-1, the V gene TRBV11-2; D possibly corresponds to TRBD1 (6 bases). The CDR3 consists of 12 residues. Germline values: CDR1 SGHAT, CDR2 FQNNGV. Trimming took off 5 bases at V and 8 bases at J, with 12 bases between the two ends. CDR3 in amino acids: CASSRRGQEAFF. CDR3 nucleotides: TGTGCCAGCAGCCGGAGAGGACAGGAAGCTTTCTTT.

J is TRBJ2-7 and V is TRBV12-3 or TRBV12-4, with D maybe TRBD1 (5 bases). Deletions cut 5 bases from V and 2 bases from J, with 7 bases between. The CDR3 totals 12 residues. CDR3 residues: CASSVGAYEQYF. CDR3 DNA: TGTGCCAGCAGTGTAGGGGCCTACGAGCAGTACTTC.

CDR3 sequence (DNA): TGTGCCAGCAGCCCAGGGGGGGCTTGGGGCTACACCTTC. The encoded protein is CASSPGGAWGYTF. The rearrangement links TRBV7-2 to TRBJ1-2; 7 bases are shared with TRBD1. The CDR3 runs to 13 residues. The ends lost 5 bases at V and 8 bases at J; junction bases unmatched: 8. Germline V CDR1 and CDR2: SGHTA, FQGNSA.

The V gene is TRBV13, the J gene TRBJ1-2; 8 nucleotides align to TRBD1. V was pared by 5 bases and J by 7 bases, with 12 bases of the junction left unmatched. Germline values: CDR1 PRHDT, CDR2 FYEKMQ (reference sequence). The CDR3 contains 15 residues. The CDR3 loop reads CASSPSGGQAGGYTF. The DNA for the CDR3 is TGTGCCAGCAGCCCCTCCGGGGGACAGGCTGGTGGCTACACCTTC.

J is TRBJ2-5 and V is TRBV11-2; TRBD2 matches 8 bases. V shed 5 bases and J 6 bases; nucleotides not matched to a gene: 8. There are 14 residues in the CDR3. The germline V gene has CDR1 SGHAT and CDR2 FQNNGV. The CDR3 DNA reads TGTGCCAGCAGCGGAGGGACTAGACGAAAGACCCAGTACTTC. Translated, it gives CASSGGTRRKTQYF.

The CDR3 protein is CASSLPPRGPYQPQHF. CDR3 in DNA: TGTGCCAGCAGTTTGCCCCCTCGGGGTCCCTATCAGCCCCAGCATTTT. The chain carries TRBV12-3 or TRBV12-4 and TRBJ1-5; D is undetermined. The V and J ends lost 3 bases and 5 bases respectively, with 17 bases between them. The CDR3 has 16 amino acids.

This clonotype was seen a few times. The genes are TRBV6-6 and TRBJ2-5; the D is unclear. Trimming shortened V by 8 bases and J by 4 bases, and 8 bases separated the two germline ends. The CDR3 runs 11 residues. Germline V CDR1 and CDR2: MNHNY, SVGAGI (reference sequence). CDR3 bases: TGTGCCAGCGAGATGAGAGAGACCCAGTACTTC. This gives the protein CASEMRETQYF.

The chain uses TRBV6-6 and TRBJ1-1; weak D call: TRBD1 (5 bases). Germline V gene data show CDR1 as MNHNY and CDR2 as SVGAGI (reference sequence). The CDR3 consists of 12 residues. The V end lost 6 bases, the J end lost 4 bases, and 9 bases lay between the germline ends. In DNA, the CDR3 is TGTGCCAGCAGGACAGACGGCACTGAAGCTTTCTTT. Its protein is CASRTDGTEAFF.

The chain has TRBV4-1 and TRBJ2-2, with 7 bases lining up with TRBD2. With V trimmed by 5 bases and J by 4 bases, 4 bases remained unmatched. CDR3 length: 14 residues. The V gene's germline CDR1 is MGHRA and CDR2 YSYEKL. The CDR3 loop is CASSMTSSTGELFF. CDR3 in DNA: TGCGCCAGCAGCATGACTAGCTCCACCGGGGAGCTGTTTTTT.

The CDR3 DNA reads as TGTGCCAGCAGCGTAGGAGGGATCAGGACCGGGGAGCTGTTTTTT. It translates to CASSVGGIRTGELFF. The J gene is TRBJ2-2, the V gene TRBV9, with D tentatively TRBD2 (5 bases). Germline CDR1 and CDR2: SGDLS and YYNGEE. The CDR3 runs 15 residues. The germline V and J ends were trimmed by 0 bases and 5 bases, with 11 bases remaining between them.

This clonotype was counted between two and nine times. The V and J genes are TRBV7-9 and TRBJ2-7; D is possibly TRBD1 (5 bases). The CDR3 extends over 14 amino acids. CDR1 SEHNR and CDR2 FQNEAQ come from the germline V gene (reference sequence). V was pared by 1 base and J by 4 bases, with 11 bases between. As DNA, the CDR3 is TGTGCCAGCAGCTTAGTGGGGCTTCAATACGAGCAGTACGTC. It specifies CASSLVGLQYEQYV.

This clonotype showed up just a few times. The chain combines TRBV15 with TRBJ2-7, with D possibly matching TRBD2 (5 bases). V lost 0 bases to trimming and J lost 7 bases, with 10 bases between them. The CDR3 extends over 13 amino acids. Germline V lookup: CDR1 LNHNV, CDR2 YYDKDF (reference sequence). The CDR3 DNA reads TGTGCCACCAGCAGAGAGAGGGTAGAAGAGCAGTACGTC. Translated, it gives CATSRERVEEQYV.

The rearrangement joins TRBV5-8 to TRBJ1-1; no definite D call. Germline CDR1 SGHTS, CDR2 YDEGEE. V shed 1 base and J shed 3 bases, with 10 bases lying between them. The length of the CDR3 is 14 residues. This CDR3 is CASSLRPEYTEAFF. The CDR3 DNA follows: TGTGCCAGCAGCTTGAGACCAGAGTACACTGAAGCTTTCTTT.

The chain combines TRBV27 with TRBJ2-6; D not resolved. The CDR3 has 14 residues. Germline values: CDR1 MNHEY, CDR2 SMNVEV (reference sequence). V lost 3 bases and J lost 4, with 7 bases in between. The CDR3 DNA sequence: TGTGCCAGCAGTTTTTCAGTAGGGGCCAACGTCCTGACTTTC. The encoded protein is CASSFSVGANVLTF.

This clonotype has more than one count but fewer than ten. The V and J genes are TRBV7-6 and TRBJ2-1; D might be TRBD1 or TRBD2, each matching 5 bases. Germline CDR1 SGHVS, CDR2 FNYEAQ. This CDR3 has 16 residues. V lost 1 base and J 7 bases, leaving 17 bases between the germline ends. CDR3 residues: CASSLEAGTRGNEQFF. In DNA, the CDR3 is TGTGCCAGCAGCTTAGAAGCAGGGACCCGTGGAAATGAGCAGTTCTTC. Full variable domain (outside the CDR3, taken from reference TRBV7-6 and TRBJ2-1): GAGVSQSPRYKVTKRGQDVALRCDPISGHVSLYWYRQALGQGPEFLTYFNYEAQQDKSGLPNDRFSAERPEGSISTLTIQRTEQRDSAMYRCASSLEAGTRGNEQFFGPGTRLTVL.

The gene calls are TRBV5-1 and TRBJ2-1; 8 positions agree with TRBD1. This CDR3 comprises 15 residues. Germline CDR1 and CDR2: SGHRS and YFSETQ. V lost 4 bases and J lost 7; bases outside the gene matches: 10. DNA for the CDR3: TGCGCCAGCAGCGGAGGACAGGGCGTGACGAATGAGCAGTTCTTC. Protein product: CASSGGQGVTNEQFF.

This clonotype was recorded many times. The chain recombines TRBV5-5 with TRBJ1-1; tentatively, D is TRBD1 (5 bases). The V end was cut by 4 bases, the J end by 5 bases, with 12 bases between. In germline, CDR1 is SGHKS, CDR2 YYEKEE (reference sequence). The CDR3 length is 13 residues. The CDR3, as DNA: TGTGCCAGCAGCCTGGGGGGGGATACTGAAGCTTTCTTT. The encoded protein is CASSLGGDTEAFF.

The V and J genes are TRBV7-9 and TRBJ2-1; a possible D gene is TRBD2 (5 bases). Trimming pared 4 bases from V and 0 bases from J, leaving 10 bases between. The germline CDR1 and CDR2 sequences are SEHNR and FQNEAQ (reference sequence). This CDR3 has 15 amino acids. The CDR3 loop is CASSSPRASYNEQFF. In DNA form, the CDR3 reads TGTGCCAGCAGCTCCCCGAGGGCCTCCTACAATGAGCAGTTCTTC. The variable domain in full, completed from reference TRBV7-9 and TRBJ2-1, reads DTGVSQNPRHKITKRGQNVTFRCDPISEHNRLYWYRQTLGQGPEFLTYFQNEAQLEKSRLLSDRFSAERPKGSFSTLEIQRTEQGDSAMYLCASSSPRASYNEQFFGPGTRLTVL.

The chain has TRBV5-1 and TRBJ2-7; no definite D call. The CDR3 consists of 14 residues. Trimming shortened V by 4 bases and J by 2 bases, and 13 bases separated the two germline ends. CDR1 is SGHRS, CDR2 YFSETQ, per germline. The CDR3 bases are TGCGCCAGCAGCCCCCCAGCAGCCACCTACGAGCAGTACTTC. This codes for CASSPPAATYEQYF.

This clonotype ranks as medium-sized. The chain uses TRBV18 and TRBJ2-7; D uncertain. The CDR3 has 12 amino acids. From germline, CDR1 is KGHSH and CDR2 LQKENI. V lost 5 bases, J lost 3 bases, and 8 bases lay in between. Written as DNA, the CDR3 is TGTGCCAGCTCAACCTCAGGCTACGAGCAGTACTTC. Residues: CASSTSGYEQYF.